These 15 T cell receptor beta chains originate from one sample sequenced in a study of regulatory T cells in long-lasting Graves disease (dated by TCRdb to about 2021). Explained via the paper, the time point label denotes: persistent/refractory GD, antithyroid drugs over 5 years with positive TRAb. For both TCR sequencing and RNA sequencing, RNA was extracted from PBMCs using TRIzol. The library was obtained by multiplex PCR. The sequencer was an Illumina HiSeq 4000. To build TCR beta libraries, CDR3 regions were amplified by Arm-PCR using iRepertoire HTBI primers. TCRdb applied fastp at Q25 and MiXCR to the public reads, then kept only in-frame beta chains. For every CDR3 protein sequence, its rows merge into one entry that carries the most common genes and DNA. The sample includes roughly 490,000 distinct CDR3 sequences, with roughly 22% observed a single time. The biggest ten clones account for around 13% of the sample.

Sample: peripheral blood mononuclear cells (PBMCs), taken when the disease was refractory, from a patient treated with antithyroid drugs. These receptors all stem from a female donor with Graves disease.

This clonotype was observed many times. The rearrangement uses TRBV5-1 and TRBJ1-5; perhaps TRBD1 as D (5 bases). In germline, CDR1 is SGHRS, CDR2 YFSETQ. V was shortened by 2 bases and J by 7 bases, with 13 bases between the two germline ends. This CDR3 has 14 amino acids. DNA for the CDR3: TGCGCCAGCAGCTTCTTGGGACGGGGCCAGCCCCAGCATTTT. Translation gives CASSFLGRGQPQHF.

This sequence joins TRBV11-1 and TRBJ2-7, with D tentatively TRBD1 (6 bases). The CDR3 has 18 amino acids. Trimming pared 4 bases from V and 2 bases from J, leaving 24 bases between. Germline CDR1 and CDR2: SGHAT and FQDESV (reference sequence). The CDR3 here is CASSSRGGQSTDPYEQYF. CDR3 nucleotides: TGTGCCAGCAGCTCACGAGGGGGTCAGTCGACAGATCCCTACGAGCAGTACTTC. Combining the CDR3 with reference TRBV11-1 and TRBJ2-7 gives the whole variable domain EAEVAQSPRYKITEKSQAVAFWCDPISGHATLYWYRQILGQGPELLVQFQDESVVDDSQLPKDRFSAERLKGVDSTLKIQPAELGDSAMYLCASSSRGGQSTDPYEQYFGPGTRLTVT.

This clonotype appeared a few times. The chain is built from TRBV7-9 and TRBJ1-1; no firm D call. CDR1 SEHNR and CDR2 FQNEAQ come from the germline V gene (reference sequence). Trimming removed 1 base from V and 6 bases from J, with 3 bases in between. The CDR3 totals 11 residues. The CDR3 region has the DNA TGTGCCAGCAGCTTAGAGCCTGAAGCTTTCTTT. Protein sequence: CASSLEPEAFF.

The sample holds a few counts of this clonotype. This chain joins TRBV7-2 and TRBJ1-3, with a tentative D call TRBD1 (5 bases). CDR1 and CDR2 (germline): SGHTA, FQGNSA. This CDR3 is 15 amino acids long. The V gene lost 3 bases and the J gene lost 1 base, with 10 bases spanning the gap. The CDR3 DNA is TGTGCCAGCAGCTTGGCGGGACTATCTGGAAACACCATATATTTT. This sequence encodes CASSLAGLSGNTIYF.

This clonotype was seen at least ten times. This chain links TRBV18 with TRBJ1-4; D is unresolved. Between the trimmed V and J ends, which lost 3 bases and 0 bases, there was a span of 8 bases. The germline gives CDR1 KGHSH, CDR2 LQKENI. CDR3 size: 15 residues. This CDR3 reads CASSPGVATNEKLFF. The DNA of the CDR3 is TGTGCCAGCTCACCGGGAGTCGCAACTAATGAAAAACTGTTTTTT.

The V and J genes are TRBV18 and TRBJ1-1, with 7 bases lining up with TRBD1. V shed 0 bases and J 10 bases; nucleotides not matched to a gene: 8. This CDR3 spans 14 amino acids. Germline loops: CDR1 KGHSH, CDR2 LQKENI. CDR3 protein: CASSPPNGHRGAFF. Written as DNA, the CDR3 is TGTGCCAGCTCACCACCTAATGGTCACAGGGGAGCTTTCTTT.

This clonotype has at least ten counts. V gene TRBV7-2 combines with J gene TRBJ2-7; D is possibly TRBD2 (6 bases). V dropped 1 base and J dropped 3 bases, with 13 bases sitting between them. The CDR3 covers 15 residues. CDR1 is SGHTA, CDR2 FQGNSA, per germline. The CDR3 nucleotides are TGTGCCAGCAGCTTAGGAGGAGGGCCCCACTACGAGCAGTACTTC. It codes for CASSLGGGPHYEQYF.

The V and J genes are TRBV7-9 and TRBJ2-3; possibly TRBD1 for D (6 bases). This CDR3 contains 15 residues. Germline V gene lookup returns CDR1 SEHNR and CDR2 FQNEAQ (reference sequence). V gave up 3 bases and J gave up 3 bases, with 13 bases separating them. Here the CDR3 DNA reads TGTGCCAGCAGCTTCCAACAGGGAATTACAGATACGCAGTATTTT. This translates into CASSFQQGITDTQYF.

In this sample, this clonotype turned up a few times. This sequence joins TRBV10-3 and TRBJ1-1; 8 bases are shared with TRBD1. Trimming removed 3 bases from V and 0 bases from J; junction bases left unmatched: 15. The CDR3 covers 19 residues. In germline, CDR1 is ENHRY, CDR2 SYGVKD. The DNA for the CDR3 is TGTGCCATCAGTGACCTAAGGACAGGGAAGGTAGGGGTGAACACTGAAGCTTTCTTT. This encodes CAISDLRTGKVGVNTEAFF.

V is TRBV20-1 and J is TRBJ2-7; D is uncertain. The CDR3 has 12 residues. Looked up from germline, CDR1 is DFQATT and CDR2 is SNEGSKA (reference sequence). V was pared by 6 bases and J by 7 bases, with 16 bases between. The CDR3 DNA follows: TGCAGTGCCAACCCCGGCAGCCGGGAGCAGTACTTC. Translation gives CSANPGSREQYF.

This clonotype was counted many times. The chain is built from TRBV7-2 and TRBJ1-5; 9 positions agree with TRBD1. The junction had 7 bases not matched to a gene; V was cut back by 3 bases and J by 4 bases. The V gene's germline CDR1 is SGHTA and CDR2 FQGNSA. The CDR3 length is 16 residues. CDR3 sequence reads: CASSLHRDRDNQPQHF. Here the CDR3 DNA reads TGTGCCAGCAGCTTGCACCGGGACAGGGATAATCAGCCCCAGCATTTT.

This clonotype appeared many times. The V gene is TRBV11-3, the J gene TRBJ1-1, with D hard to call. CDR1 SGHNT and CDR2 YENEEA come from the germline V gene. The germline V and J ends were trimmed by 0 bases and 3 bases, with 11 bases remaining between them. The CDR3 loop spans 15 amino acids. The CDR3 here is CASSLEQVQYTEAFF. The DNA of the CDR3 is TGTGCCAGCAGCTTAGAGCAGGTTCAGTACACTGAAGCTTTCTTT. The variable domain in full, with the rest retrieved from reference TRBV11-3 and TRBJ1-1, is EAGVVQSPRYKIIEKKQPVAFWCNPISGHNTLYWYLQNLGQGPELLIRYENEEAVDDSQLPKDRFSAERLKGVDSTLKIQPAELGDSAVYLCASSLEQVQYTEAFFGQGTRLTVV.

The genes are TRBV3-1 and TRBJ1-2, with 12 nucleotides matching TRBD1. The J segment lost 4 bases and the V segment lost 4 bases, leaving 4 bases of the junction unmatched. The CDR3 runs 15 residues. Germline loops: CDR1 LGHDT, CDR2 YNNKEL (reference sequence). The CDR3 nucleotides read TGTGCCAGCAGCCGCGGGACAGGGGGCATCTATGGCTACACCTTC. Translation: CASSRGTGGIYGYTF. The whole variable domain, remainder taken from reference TRBV3-1 and TRBJ1-2, is DTAVSQTPKYLVTQMGNDKSIKCEQNLGHDTMYWYKQDSKKFLKIMFSYNNKELIINETVPNRFSPKSPDKAHLNLHINSLELGDSAVYFCASSRGTGGIYGYTFGSGTRLTVV.

This clonotype was observed a few times. The chain couples TRBV12-3 or TRBV12-4 to TRBJ2-2; D call uncertain. The CDR3 is 14 amino acids. V was clipped by 3 bases and J by 5 bases, with 10 bases between them. CDR3 amino acids: CASSFAARTGELFF. The CDR3 DNA sequence: TGTGCCAGCAGTTTCGCCGCGCGGACCGGGGAGCTGTTTTTT.

This clonotype has at least ten counts. The chain carries TRBV20-1 and TRBJ2-7; perhaps TRBD2 as D (5 bases). Trimming took off 2 bases at V and 8 bases at J, with 10 bases between the two ends. Looked up from germline, CDR1 is DFQATT and CDR2 is SNEGSKA (reference sequence). This CDR3 is built from 11 residues. DNA of the CDR3: TGCAGTGCTAGATCAAACGGGAAGCAGTACTTC. It translates to CSARSNGKQYF.